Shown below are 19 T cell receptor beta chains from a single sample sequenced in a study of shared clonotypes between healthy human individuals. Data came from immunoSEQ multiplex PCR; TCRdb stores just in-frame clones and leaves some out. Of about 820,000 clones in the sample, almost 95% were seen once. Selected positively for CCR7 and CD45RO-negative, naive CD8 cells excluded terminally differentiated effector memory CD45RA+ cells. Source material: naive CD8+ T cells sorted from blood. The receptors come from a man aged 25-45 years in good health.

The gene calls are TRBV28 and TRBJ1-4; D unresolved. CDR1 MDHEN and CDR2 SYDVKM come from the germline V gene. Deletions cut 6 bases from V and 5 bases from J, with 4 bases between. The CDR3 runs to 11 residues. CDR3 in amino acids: CASSNNEKLFF. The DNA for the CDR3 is TGTGCCAGCAGCAACAATGAAAAACTGTTTTTT.

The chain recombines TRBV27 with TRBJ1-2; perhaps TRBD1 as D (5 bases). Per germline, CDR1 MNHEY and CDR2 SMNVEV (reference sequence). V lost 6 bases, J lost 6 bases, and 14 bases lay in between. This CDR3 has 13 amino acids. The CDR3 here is CASSSGRRNGYTF. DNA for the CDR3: TGTGCCAGCAGCTCAGGGCGTCGGAATGGCTACACCTTC.

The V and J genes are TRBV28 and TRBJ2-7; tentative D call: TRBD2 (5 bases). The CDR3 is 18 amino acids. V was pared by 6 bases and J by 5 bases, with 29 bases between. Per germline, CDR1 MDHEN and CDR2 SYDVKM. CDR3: CASSTTFSGFDAWDEQYF. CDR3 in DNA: TGTGCCAGCAGCACCACTTTCTCGGGATTTGATGCATGGGACGAGCAGTACTTC.

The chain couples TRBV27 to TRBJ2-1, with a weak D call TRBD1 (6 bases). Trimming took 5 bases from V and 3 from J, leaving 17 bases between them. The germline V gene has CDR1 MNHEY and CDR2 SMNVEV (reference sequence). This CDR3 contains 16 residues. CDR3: CASSAGAGVYYNEQFF. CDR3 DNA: TGTGCCAGCAGTGCTGGGGCAGGGGTCTACTACAATGAGCAGTTCTTC.

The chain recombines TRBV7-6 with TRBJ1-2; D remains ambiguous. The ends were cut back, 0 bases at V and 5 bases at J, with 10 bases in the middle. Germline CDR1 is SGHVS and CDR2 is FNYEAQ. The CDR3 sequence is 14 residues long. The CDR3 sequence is CASSLADSGYGYTF. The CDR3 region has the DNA TGTGCCAGCAGCTTAGCGGACTCCGGGTATGGCTACACCTTC.

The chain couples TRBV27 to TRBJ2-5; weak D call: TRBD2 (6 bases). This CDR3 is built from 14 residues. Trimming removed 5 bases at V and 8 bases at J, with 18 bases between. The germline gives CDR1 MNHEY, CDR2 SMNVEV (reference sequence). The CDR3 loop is CASSNSGGPRTQYF. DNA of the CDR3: TGTGCCAGCAGTAATAGCGGTGGCCCTCGCACCCAGTACTTC.

CDR3 protein: CASSLENGRRTDTQYF. CDR3 nucleotide sequence: TGTGCCAGCAGTCTCGAGAACGGGAGACGCACAGATACGCAGTATTTT. The genes are TRBV27 and TRBJ2-3, with D tentatively TRBD2 (6 bases). V was pared by 5 bases and J by 1 base, with 16 bases between. The CDR3 extends over 16 amino acids. From germline, CDR1 is MNHEY and CDR2 SMNVEV (reference sequence).

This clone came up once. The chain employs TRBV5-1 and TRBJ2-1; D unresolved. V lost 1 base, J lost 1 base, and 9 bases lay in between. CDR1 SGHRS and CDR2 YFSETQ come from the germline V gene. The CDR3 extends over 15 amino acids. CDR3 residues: CASSLKRNSYNEQFF. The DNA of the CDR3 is TGCGCCAGCAGCTTGAAACGGAATTCCTACAATGAGCAGTTCTTC.

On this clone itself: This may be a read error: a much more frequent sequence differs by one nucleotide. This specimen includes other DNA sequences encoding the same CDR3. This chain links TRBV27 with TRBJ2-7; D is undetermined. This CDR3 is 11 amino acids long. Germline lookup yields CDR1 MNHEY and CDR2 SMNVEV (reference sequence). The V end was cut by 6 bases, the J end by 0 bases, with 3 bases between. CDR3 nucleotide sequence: TGTGCCAGCAGCAGCTCCTACGAGCAGTACTTC. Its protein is CASSSSYEQYF.

CDR3 nucleotide sequence: TGTGCCAGCAGCTTAAGGGCCTCCAATCAGCCCCAGCATTTT. It specifies CASSLRASNQPQHF. The V gene is TRBV7-8, the J gene TRBJ1-5; the D is unclear. Trimming stripped 2 bases from V and 3 bases from J, with 8 bases between. This CDR3 comprises 14 residues. The germline V gene encodes CDR1 SGHVS and CDR2 FQNEAQ.

As DNA, the CDR3 is TGTGCCAGCTCAAGACAGGGTGATGACACCGGGGAGCTGTTTTTT. It codes for CASSRQGDDTGELFF. This chain links TRBV18 with TRBJ2-2, with TRBD1 matching 7 bases. The CDR3 contains 15 residues. Germline V gene lookup returns CDR1 KGHSH and CDR2 LQKENI. Trimming took 5 bases from V and 3 from J; bases not matched to a gene: 6.

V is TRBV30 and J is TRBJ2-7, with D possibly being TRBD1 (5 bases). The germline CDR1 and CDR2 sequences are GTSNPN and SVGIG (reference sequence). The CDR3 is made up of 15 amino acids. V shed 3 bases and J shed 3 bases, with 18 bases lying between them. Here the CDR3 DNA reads TGTGCCTGGAGCCCAGGGCCGGGCCCAGACTACGAGCAGTACTTC. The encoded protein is CAWSPGPGPDYEQYF.

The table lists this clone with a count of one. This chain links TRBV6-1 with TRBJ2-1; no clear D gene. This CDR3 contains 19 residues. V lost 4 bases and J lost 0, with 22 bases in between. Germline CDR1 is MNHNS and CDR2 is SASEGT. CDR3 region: CASSGLVFGRSFSYNEQFF. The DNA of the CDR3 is TGTGCCAGCAGTGGCTTGGTGTTTGGCAGGTCCTTCTCCTACAATGAGCAGTTCTTC.

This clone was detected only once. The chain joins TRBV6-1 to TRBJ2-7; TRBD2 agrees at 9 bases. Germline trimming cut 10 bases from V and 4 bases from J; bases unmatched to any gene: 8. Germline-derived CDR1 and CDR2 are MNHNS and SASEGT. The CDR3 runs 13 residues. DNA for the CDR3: TGTGCCACTACGGGACTAGCTCGTTACGAGCAGTACTTC. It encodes CATTGLARYEQYF.

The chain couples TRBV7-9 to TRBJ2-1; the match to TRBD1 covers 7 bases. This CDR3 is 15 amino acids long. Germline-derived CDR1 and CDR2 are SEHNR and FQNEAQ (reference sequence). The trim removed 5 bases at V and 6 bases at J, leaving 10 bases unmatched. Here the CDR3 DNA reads TGTGCCAGCAGCGGGGACAGAGACGAGCTCAATGAGCAGTTCTTC. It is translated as CASSGDRDELNEQFF.

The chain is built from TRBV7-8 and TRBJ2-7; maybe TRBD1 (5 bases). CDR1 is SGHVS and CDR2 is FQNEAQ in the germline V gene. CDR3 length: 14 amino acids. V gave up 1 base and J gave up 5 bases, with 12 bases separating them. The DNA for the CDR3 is TGTGCCAGCAGCTTAGAGGGGCGAGCAGACGAGCAGTACTTC. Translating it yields CASSLEGRADEQYF. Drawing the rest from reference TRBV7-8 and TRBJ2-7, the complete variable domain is GAGVSQSPRYKVAKRGQDVALRCDPISGHVSLFWYQQALGQGPEFLTYFQNEAQLDKSGLPSDRFFAERPEGSVSTLKIQRTQQEDSAVYLCASSLEGRADEQYFGPGTRLTVT.

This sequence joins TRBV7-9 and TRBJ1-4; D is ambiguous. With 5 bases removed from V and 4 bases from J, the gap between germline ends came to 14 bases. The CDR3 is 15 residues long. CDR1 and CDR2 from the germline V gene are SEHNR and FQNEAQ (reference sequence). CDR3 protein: CASSQIRALNEKLFF. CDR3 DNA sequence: TGTGCCAGCAGCCAAATCCGGGCCCTTAATGAAAAACTGTTTTTT.

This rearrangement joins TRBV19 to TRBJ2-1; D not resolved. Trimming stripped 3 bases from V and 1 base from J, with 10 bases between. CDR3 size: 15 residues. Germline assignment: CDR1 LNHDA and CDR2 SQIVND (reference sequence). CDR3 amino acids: CASSILGTSYNEQFF. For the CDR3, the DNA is TGTGCCAGTAGTATTTTGGGTACGTCCTACAATGAGCAGTTCTTC.

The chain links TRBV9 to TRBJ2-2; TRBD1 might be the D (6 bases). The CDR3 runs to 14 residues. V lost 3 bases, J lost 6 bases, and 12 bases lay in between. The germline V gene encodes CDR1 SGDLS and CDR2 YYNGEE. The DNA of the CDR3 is TGTGCCAGCAGCGCCAAGGACAGCGCCGGGGAGCTGTTTTTT. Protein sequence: CASSAKDSAGELFF.